The entry below gives a single T cell receptor (beta chain) sequence along with its context. This CDR3 comprises 16 residues. Germline trimming cut 0 bases from V and 5 bases from J; bases unmatched to any gene: 9. Germline lookup yields CDR1 SGHAT and CDR2 FQNNGV. Participants' own reports of clinical history determined their cohort assignment. This record comes from a study of blood T cell repertoires in COVID-19. Clones were read by immunoSEQ multiplex PCR, and TCRdb kept only the in-frame ones, dropping some. The data contain roughly 270,000 clones, 75% to 90% of them singletons. The clonotype was recovered from a woman between 45 and 60 years old who had recovered from COVID-19. The chain employs TRBV11-2 and TRBJ2-7; the match to TRBD1 covers 8 bases. The sequencing input was PBMCs or T cells enriched from blood (not recorded which). The CDR3 DNA reads as TGTGCCAGCAGCTTAGATCGATCTGGACAGGGAGACGAGCAGTACTTC. Translated: CASSLDRSGQGDEQYF.